This T cell receptor beta chain was sequenced in a study of cytomegalovirus exposure and HLA in healthy donors. Findings of the study overall: Most likely, a cluster of highly shared sequence variants arose as a sequencing artifact.

Regarding this clone: Its antigen remains unidentified.

Both 60 Vbeta primers and 13 Jbeta primers went into the PCR. Repertoires were generated with immunoSEQ multiplex PCR, while TCRdb's copy carries only in-frame clones and drops some. This table lists about 150,000 clones. Trimming stripped 1 base from V and 3 bases from J, with 22 bases between. The CDR3 has 18 amino acids. CDR1 LGHNA and CDR2 YNFKEQ come from the germline V gene. The genes are TRBV4-2 and TRBJ2-7; D may be TRBD2 (5 bases). The specimen sequenced was PBMCs. The clonotype comes from a woman in her 50s in good health and CMV-seronegative. The chain's CDR3 is CASSQAGFGPTSLYEQYF. The CDR3 nucleotides read TGTGCCAGCAGCCAAGCGGGATTCGGACCGACCTCGCTCTACGAGCAGTACTTC.